The 3 T cell receptor beta chains in this list originate from one sample, sequenced in a study of T cell responses to AZD1222 COVID-19 vaccine. Generated by immunoSEQ multiplex PCR, the TCRdb table keeps only in-frame clones and is missing some. The sample carries tens of thousands of clones, 88% recorded once. The source material was peripheral blood, sampled on day 0 of MenACWY control vaccination. These receptor sequences come from an adult in good health.

The chain uses TRBV18 and TRBJ2-5; D is uncertain. In germline, CDR1 is KGHSH, CDR2 LQKENI. This CDR3 spans 15 amino acids. Between the trimmed V and J ends, which lost 1 base and 2 bases, there was a span of 11 bases. CDR3 region: CASSPRVGEQETQYF. As DNA, the CDR3 is TGTGCCAGCTCACCACGAGTTGGCGAGCAAGAGACCCAGTACTTC. Complete variable domain (other parts from reference TRBV18 and TRBJ2-5): NAGVMQNPRHLVRRRGQEARLRCSPMKGHSHVYWYRQLPEEGLKFMVYLQKENIIDESGMPKERFSAEFPKEGPSILRIQQVVRGDSAAYFCASSPRVGEQETQYFGPGTRLLVL.

The chain joins TRBV6-5 to TRBJ1-1; D ambiguous. CDR1 MNHEY and CDR2 SVGAGI come from the germline V gene. Trimming left V 6 bases short and J 1 base short, with 9 bases between. CDR3 length equals 13 residues. For the CDR3, the DNA is TGTGCCAGCAGGAAAGGTCCGAACACTGAAGCTTTCTTT. It specifies CASRKGPNTEAFF.

This chain joins TRBV7-8 and TRBJ1-3; D gene uncertain. Trimming left V 0 bases short and J 3 bases short, with 12 bases between. The CDR3 spans 16 residues. CDR1 is SGHVS, CDR2 FQNEAQ, per germline. CDR3 in amino acids: CASSLAGSSHGNTIYF. The CDR3 nucleotides read TGTGCCAGCAGCTTAGCAGGGAGTTCCCATGGAAACACCATATATTTT.